What follows describes a single TCR beta chain. Its cognate antigen is unknown. This entry is derived from a study of T cell repertoires and HLA-DP antigens. Germline CDR1 is SGHVS and CDR2 is FQNEAQ. V was shortened by 6 bases and J by 1 base, with 9 bases between the two germline ends. This CDR3 region has 13 residues. The repertoire was sequenced with immunoSEQ multiplex PCR; TCRdb's copy has only in-frame clones and lacks some. The data contain fewer than 95,000 clones, approximately 86% of them seen just once; the ten biggest clones take up roughly 1.5%. The source is a man between 45 and 60 years old in good health and CMV-seronegative. The J gene is TRBJ1-1, the V gene TRBV7-8; D ambiguous. The sample comprised CD4+ T cells from PBMCs. The CDR3 bases are TGTGCCAGCAGGACCCCCGGGAACACTGAAGCTTTCTTT. Amino acids: CASRTPGNTEAFF.